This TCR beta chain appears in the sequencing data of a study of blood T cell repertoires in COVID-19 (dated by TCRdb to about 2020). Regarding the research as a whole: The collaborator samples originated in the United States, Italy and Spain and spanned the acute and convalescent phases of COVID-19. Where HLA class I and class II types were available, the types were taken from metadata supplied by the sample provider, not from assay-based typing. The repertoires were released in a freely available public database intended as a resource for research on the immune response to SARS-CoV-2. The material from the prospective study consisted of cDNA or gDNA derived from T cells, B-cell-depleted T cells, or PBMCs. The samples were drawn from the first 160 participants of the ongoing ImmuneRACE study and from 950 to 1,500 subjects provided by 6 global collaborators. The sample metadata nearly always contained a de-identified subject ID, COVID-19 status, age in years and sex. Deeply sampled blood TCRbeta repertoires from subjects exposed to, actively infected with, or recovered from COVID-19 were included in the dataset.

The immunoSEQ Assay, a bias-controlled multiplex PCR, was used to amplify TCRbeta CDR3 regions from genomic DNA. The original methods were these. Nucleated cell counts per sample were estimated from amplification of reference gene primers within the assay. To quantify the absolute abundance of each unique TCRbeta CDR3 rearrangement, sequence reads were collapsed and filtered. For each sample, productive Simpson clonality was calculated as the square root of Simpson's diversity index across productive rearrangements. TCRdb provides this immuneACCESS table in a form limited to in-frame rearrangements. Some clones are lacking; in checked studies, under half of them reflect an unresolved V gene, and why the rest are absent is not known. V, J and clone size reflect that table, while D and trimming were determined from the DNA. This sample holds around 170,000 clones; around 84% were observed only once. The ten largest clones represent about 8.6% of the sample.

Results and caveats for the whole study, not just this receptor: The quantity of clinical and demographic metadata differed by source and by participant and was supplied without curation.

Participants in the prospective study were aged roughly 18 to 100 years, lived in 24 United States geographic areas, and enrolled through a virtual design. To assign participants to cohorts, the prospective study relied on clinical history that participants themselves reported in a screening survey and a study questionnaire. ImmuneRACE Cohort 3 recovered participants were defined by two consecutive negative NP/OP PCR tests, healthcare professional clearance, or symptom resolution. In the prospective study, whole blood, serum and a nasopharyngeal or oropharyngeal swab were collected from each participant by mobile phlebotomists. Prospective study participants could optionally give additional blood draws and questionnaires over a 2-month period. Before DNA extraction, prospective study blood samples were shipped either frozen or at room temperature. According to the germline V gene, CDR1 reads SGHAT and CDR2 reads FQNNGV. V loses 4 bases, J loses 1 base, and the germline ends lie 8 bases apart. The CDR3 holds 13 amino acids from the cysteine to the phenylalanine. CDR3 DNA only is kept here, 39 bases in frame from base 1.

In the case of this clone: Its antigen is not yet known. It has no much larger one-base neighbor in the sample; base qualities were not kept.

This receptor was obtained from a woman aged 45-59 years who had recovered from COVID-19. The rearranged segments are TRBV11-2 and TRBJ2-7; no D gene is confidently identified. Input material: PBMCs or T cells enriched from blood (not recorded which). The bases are TGTGCCAGCAGCTCACGACTGTCCTACGAGCAGTACTTC. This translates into CASSSRLSYEQYF.